This is a list of T cell receptor beta chains from one sample in a study of human T cells and chemical hapten exposure. TCRdb processed the RACE reads anew with MiXCR; each CDR3 protein has one entry. The data show 55,000 to 75,000 distinct CDR3 sequences, roughly 6.6% seen once. Specimen: whole blood. The receptors stem from a female donor in good health. Some clones in this sample may be carry-over from other donors' samples. CDR3s include the opening cysteine and the closing phenylalanine or tryptophan. Each record gives: CDR3 DNA, CDR3 protein, J gene, clone size, D gene, V gene. The D gene is left open where the match is weak. Clone size appears in some rows only: once, few, many, or a class for an expanded clone.

CDR3nt: TGTGCCAGCAGTGAAACCCTTGGGACAGTTGGGACATATAGCAATCAGCCCCAGCATTTT
CDR3aa: CASSETLGTVGTYSNQPQHF
j_gene: TRBJ1-5
abundance: few
d_gene: TRBD1
v_gene: TRBV6-1

CDR3nt: TGTGCCAGCAGTGTTGGACAATATAGCAATCAGCCCCAGCATTTT
CDR3aa: CASSVGQYSNQPQHF
j_gene: TRBJ1-5
abundance: few
d_gene: .
v_gene: TRBV2

CDR3nt: TGTGCCAGCAGCCCGATCGGCCCGACAGGGCGTCATCAGCCCCAGCATTTT
CDR3aa: CASSPIGPTGRHQPQHF
j_gene: TRBJ1-5
abundance: .
d_gene: TRBD1
v_gene: TRBV27

CDR3nt: TGTGCCATCAGTGAGTCGGGGGTACGTGGCCAGCCCCAGCATTTT
CDR3aa: CAISESGVRGQPQHF
j_gene: TRBJ1-5
abundance: .
d_gene: .
v_gene: TRBV10-3

CDR3nt: TGTGCCAGCTCTTACTCCACTCATCAGCCCCAGCATTTT
CDR3aa: CASSYSTHQPQHF
j_gene: TRBJ1-5
abundance: .
d_gene: .
v_gene: TRBV27

CDR3nt: TGCAGCGTTGTTGTAAGGGAGGGCACTGAAGCTTTCTTT
CDR3aa: CSVVVREGTEAFF
j_gene: TRBJ1-1
abundance: many
d_gene: .
v_gene: TRBV29-1

CDR3nt: TGCGCCAGCAGCTTGACAGGGTACTCCTACGAGCAGTACTTC
CDR3aa: CASSLTGYSYEQYF
j_gene: TRBJ2-7
abundance: many
d_gene: .
v_gene: TRBV5-1

CDR3nt: TGTGCCAGCAGTTTATGGGACAGGACCCTTATCACAGATACGCAGTATTTT
CDR3aa: CASSLWDRTLITDTQYF
j_gene: TRBJ2-3
abundance: many
d_gene: TRBD1
v_gene: TRBV28

CDR3nt: TGCGCCAGCAGCTTGGGGTCGACTGAAGCTTTCTTT
CDR3aa: CASSLGSTEAFF
j_gene: TRBJ1-1
abundance: many
d_gene: .
v_gene: TRBV5-1

CDR3nt: TGCAGTGCGCCGGGACAGGGGGCGTCTAATGAAAAACTGTTTTTT
CDR3aa: CSAPGQGASNEKLFF
j_gene: TRBJ1-4
abundance: many
d_gene: TRBD1
v_gene: TRBV20-1

CDR3nt: TGTGCCAGCAGCTTAGACCCAGATACGCAGTATTTT
CDR3aa: CASSLDPDTQYF
j_gene: TRBJ2-3
abundance: many
d_gene: .
v_gene: TRBV11-3